Listed here are 26 T cell receptor beta chains from one sample, sequenced in a study of control samples from healthy donors and cancer patients. The assay was immunoSEQ multiplex PCR, and TCRdb's table has in-frame clones only and misses some. The data hold some 130,000 clones, with around 90% observed a single time. Sample: blood. These receptors all come from a man between 35 and 55 years old in good health.

The chain carries TRBV23-1 and TRBJ2-6; no reliable D call. TRBV23-1 is an ORF; its function is uncertain. The CDR3 extends over 14 amino acids. With 7 bases removed from V and 3 bases from J, the gap between germline ends came to 10 bases. DNA of the CDR3: TGCGCCAGCACCCCTATCCGTGGGGCCAACGTCCTGACTTTC. Its translation: CASTPIRGANVLTF.

This clone came up once. This rearrangement joins TRBV11-1 to TRBJ2-2; 8 bases align to TRBD2. Germline CDR1 reads SGHAT; CDR2 reads FQDESV (reference sequence). This CDR3 comprises 14 residues. J gave up 6 bases and V 5 bases, and 5 bases lay outside the gene matches. The CDR3 bases are TGTGCCAGCAGCCTAGGCGGGGGGCCCGGGGAGCTGTTTTTT. Translation gives CASSLGGGPGELFF.

V and J are TRBV6-1 and TRBJ2-5; no clear D. Trimming stripped 2 bases from V and 7 bases from J, with 14 bases between. In germline, CDR1 is MNHNS, CDR2 SASEGT. This CDR3 contains 14 residues. CDR3 in DNA: TGTGCCAGCAGTGAAATTGACTCTATAGGGACCCAGTACTTC. Protein sequence: CASSEIDSIGTQYF.

The chain combines TRBV15 with TRBJ2-3, with D possibly being TRBD2 (5 bases). V gave up 5 bases and J gave up 0 bases, with 12 bases separating them. This CDR3 comprises 15 residues. Germline lookup yields CDR1 LNHNV and CDR2 YYDKDF (reference sequence). The CDR3 sequence is CATSPAVSSTDTQYF. The CDR3 nucleotides are TGTGCCACCAGCCCAGCGGTCTCTAGCACAGATACGCAGTATTTT.

V and J are TRBV5-1 and TRBJ1-1; TRBD1 matches 8 bases. Per germline, CDR1 SGHRS and CDR2 YFSETQ. J lost 0 bases, V lost 3 bases, and 1 base had no gene match. The CDR3 loop spans 14 amino acids. The CDR3 protein is CASSWGQVNTEAFF. As DNA, the CDR3 is TGCGCCAGCAGCTGGGGACAGGTGAACACTGAAGCTTTCTTT.

This sequence joins TRBV6-5 and TRBJ1-1; possible D gene TRBD1, 5 bases. V lost 6 bases and J 4 bases, leaving 12 bases between the germline ends. The germline CDR1 and CDR2 sequences are MNHEY and SVGAGI. The CDR3 spans 13 residues. The DNA for the CDR3 is TGTGCCAGCAGACCCTCGGGGGGCACTGAAGCTTTCTTT. It yields the protein CASRPSGGTEAFF.

This clone was observed a single time. This chain joins TRBV9 and TRBJ2-7; tentative D call: TRBD1 (5 bases). Germline CDR1 and CDR2: SGDLS and YYNGEE. This CDR3 spans 15 amino acids. V lost 0 bases and J 6 bases, leaving 16 bases between the germline ends. CDR3 sequence reads: CASSVADAGFGEQYF. The CDR3 DNA follows: TGTGCCAGCAGCGTAGCTGATGCAGGGTTCGGCGAGCAGTACTTC.

The rearrangement joins TRBV7-9 to TRBJ2-2, with 9 bases aligning to TRBD1. The CDR3 contains 17 residues. Germline V gene lookup returns CDR1 SEHNR and CDR2 FQNEAQ (reference sequence). The V gene end was trimmed by 4 bases and the J gene end by 4 bases; junction bases not matched to a gene: 10. The CDR3 reads CASSSPPQGAGTGELFF. The CDR3 nucleotides are TGTGCCAGCAGCTCCCCCCCACAGGGGGCCGGCACCGGGGAGCTGTTTTTT.

The table lists this clone with a count of one. The V call is TRBV5-3, the J call TRBJ2-7, with 8 bases that match TRBD2. TRBV5-3 is recorded as an ORF, its role being uncertain. This CDR3 comprises 15 residues. V was clipped by 3 bases and J by 2 bases; unmatched bases: 7. CDR3: CARSYAWGLAYEQYF. CDR3 in DNA: TGTGCCAGAAGCTACGCTTGGGGACTAGCCTACGAGCAGTACTTC.

The chain recombines TRBV2 with TRBJ2-7; the match to TRBD1 covers 9 bases. This CDR3 is 15 amino acids long. After removal of 3 bases from V and 1 base from J, the junction contained 4 bases not matched to a gene. CDR1 is SNHLY, CDR2 FYNNEI, per germline. The CDR3 loop is CASSDIGTGSYEQYF. The CDR3 bases are TGTGCCAGCAGTGATATCGGGACAGGGTCCTACGAGCAGTACTTC.

V usage is TRBV29-1 and J usage is TRBJ2-7, with 9 nucleotides matching TRBD1. There are 14 residues in the CDR3. Trimming removed 6 bases from V and 1 base from J; junction bases left unmatched: 7. Germline V gives CDR1 SQVTM, CDR2 ANQGSEA. The chain's CDR3 is CSVHWGQGSYEQYF. The DNA of the CDR3 is TGCAGCGTACATTGGGGACAGGGATCCTACGAGCAGTACTTC.

This clone has just one count. This rearrangement joins TRBV19 to TRBJ2-1; D gene unclear. V shed 3 bases and J shed 7 bases, with 13 bases lying between them. This CDR3 has 14 residues. Germline values: CDR1 LNHDA, CDR2 SQIVND (reference sequence). The DNA for the CDR3 is TGTGCCAGTAGTATGCCACGCCTAGGGAATGAGCAGTTCTTC. It encodes CASSMPRLGNEQFF.

The chain links TRBV6-5 to TRBJ2-6; D is uncertain. V was clipped by 4 bases and J by 0 bases, with 4 bases between them. This CDR3 spans 14 amino acids. Germline V gene sequence: CDR1 MNHEY, CDR2 SVGAGI. The CDR3 spells CASSLNSGANVLTF. The CDR3 nucleotides are TGTGCCAGCAGTTTGAACTCTGGGGCCAACGTCCTGACTTTC.

This chain links TRBV6-1 with TRBJ2-7; no definite D call. The CDR3 runs to 17 residues. From germline, CDR1 is MNHNS and CDR2 SASEGT. V lost 0 bases and J lost 4, with 19 bases in between. The CDR3 DNA sequence: TGTGCCAGCAGTGAAGCGCTATCCCCTGTTCGGATTTACGAGCAGTACTTC. Protein sequence: CASSEALSPVRIYEQYF.

This clone appeared a single time. Other DNA sequences from this sample encode an identical CDR3 as well. The J gene is TRBJ2-2, the V gene TRBV9; D possibly corresponds to TRBD1 (5 bases). Germline CDR1 SGDLS, CDR2 YYNGEE. Trimming stripped 0 bases from V and 5 bases from J, with 14 bases between. The CDR3 runs 16 residues. The CDR3 is CASSVDSGRTTGELFF. Here the CDR3 DNA reads TGTGCCAGCAGCGTAGACTCAGGAAGGACAACCGGGGAGCTGTTTTTT. Based on the CDR3 plus reference TRBV9 and TRBJ2-2, the full variable domain is DSGVTQTPKHLITATGQRVTLRCSPRSGDLSVYWYQQSLDQGLQFLIQYYNGEERAKGNILERFSAQQFPDLHSELNLSSLELGDSALYFCASSVDSGRTTGELFFGEGSRLTVL.

The V gene is TRBV28, the J gene TRBJ2-3; TRBD1 matches 7 bases. V lost 4 bases, J lost 0 bases, and 1 base stayed unmatched. CDR3 size: 14 residues. Germline V gives CDR1 MDHEN, CDR2 SYDVKM. The CDR3 coding sequence is TGTGCCAGCAGTTACAGGGGCAGCACAGATACGCAGTATTTT. This encodes CASSYRGSTDTQYF.

The rearrangement joins TRBV6-6 to TRBJ1-1; perhaps TRBD1 as D (5 bases). The germline gives CDR1 MNHNY, CDR2 SVGAGI (reference sequence). V lost 7 bases and J lost 3, with 9 bases in between. The CDR3 is 12 residues long. CDR3 region: CASIRVDTEAFF. CDR3 coding DNA: TGTGCCAGCATCAGGGTTGACACTGAAGCTTTCTTT.

The count of this clone is one. The chain employs TRBV15 and TRBJ2-1, with TRBD2 identical over 9 bases. Germline V lookup: CDR1 LNHNV, CDR2 YYDKDF (reference sequence). The CDR3 length is 15 residues. Losses at the gene ends were 3 bases for V and 0 bases for J; bases not matched to a gene: 0. CDR3 region: CATSRTSGSYNEQFF. The CDR3 region has the DNA TGTGCCACCAGCAGGACTAGCGGCTCCTACAATGAGCAGTTCTTC.

The chain couples TRBV10-3 to TRBJ2-5; tentatively, D is TRBD2 (6 bases). The CDR3 is made up of 13 amino acids. CDR1 ENHRY and CDR2 SYGVKD come from the germline V gene. The V and J ends lost 9 bases and 5 bases respectively, with 16 bases between them. CDR3 DNA: TGTGCCATACGGGGGACCTCGGGGGAGACCCAGTACTTC. Amino acid sequence: CAIRGTSGETQYF.

In DNA form, the CDR3 reads TGTGCCAGCAGTGACATCGGGACAGGGGGCTCGAATGAGCAGTTCTTC. Its protein is CASSDIGTGGSNEQFF. The V call is TRBV2, the J call TRBJ2-1; 12 bases agree with TRBD1. The CDR3 covers 16 residues. The germline V gene has CDR1 SNHLY and CDR2 FYNNEI. The V gene end was trimmed by 3 bases and the J gene end by 7 bases; junction bases not matched to a gene: 7.

The V gene is TRBV30, the J gene TRBJ1-6, with D uncertain. The CDR3 is 14 amino acids. The V end lost 2 bases, the J end lost 7 bases, and 12 bases lay between the germline ends. Looked up from germline, CDR1 is GTSNPN and CDR2 is SVGIG (reference sequence). The CDR3 DNA reads as TGTGCCTGGAGTCGTGGACCGAACAATTCACCCCTCCACTTT. Its protein is CAWSRGPNNSPLHF.

The V gene is TRBV5-1, the J gene TRBJ1-2; D not certain. The CDR3 runs to 14 residues. Trimming took off 0 bases at V and 4 bases at J, with 10 bases between the two ends. Germline CDR1 and CDR2: SGHRS and YFSETQ. CDR3 nucleotide sequence: TGCGCCAGCAGCTTGGCGGACGGCACCTATGGCTACACCTTC. Its protein is CASSLADGTYGYTF.

This chain joins TRBV21-1 and TRBJ2-7; the DNA was not compared with TRBD2, the D call given in the table. TRBV21-1 is a pseudogene. This CDR3 region has 15 residues. In nucleotides, the CDR3 is TGTGCCAGCAGCAAAGAGGCGGGGGGCGAATACGAGCAGTACTTC. This translates into CASSKEAGGEYEQYF.

This rearrangement joins TRBV11-2 to TRBJ1-2, with D possibly being TRBD1 (5 bases). CDR1 SGHAT and CDR2 FQNNGV come from the germline V gene. V lost 5 bases, J lost 4 bases, and 20 bases lay in between. The CDR3 sequence is 16 residues long. CDR3 protein: CASSLGLSGDSYGYTF. DNA of the CDR3: TGTGCCAGCAGCCTGGGTCTATCGGGGGATAGCTATGGCTACACCTTC.

The V gene is TRBV6-1, the J gene TRBJ1-6, with 8 bases that match TRBD1. Germline V gene data show CDR1 as MNHNS and CDR2 as SASEGT. V shed 2 bases and J 9 bases; nucleotides not matched to a gene: 6. The CDR3 runs 15 residues. CDR3 residues: CASSEIQGVGSPLHF. In nucleotides, the CDR3 is TGTGCCAGCAGTGAAATACAGGGGGTTGGTTCACCCCTCCACTTT.

The gene calls are TRBV6-5 and TRBJ1-3, with TRBD1 matching 9 bases. In germline, CDR1 is MNHEY, CDR2 SVGAGI. The CDR3 contains 16 residues. The J segment lost 4 bases and the V segment lost 4 bases, leaving 8 bases of the junction unmatched. The CDR3: CASSFNRGLGGNTIYF. Here the CDR3 DNA reads TGTGCCAGCAGTTTTAACAGGGGGCTCGGCGGAAACACCATATATTTT.